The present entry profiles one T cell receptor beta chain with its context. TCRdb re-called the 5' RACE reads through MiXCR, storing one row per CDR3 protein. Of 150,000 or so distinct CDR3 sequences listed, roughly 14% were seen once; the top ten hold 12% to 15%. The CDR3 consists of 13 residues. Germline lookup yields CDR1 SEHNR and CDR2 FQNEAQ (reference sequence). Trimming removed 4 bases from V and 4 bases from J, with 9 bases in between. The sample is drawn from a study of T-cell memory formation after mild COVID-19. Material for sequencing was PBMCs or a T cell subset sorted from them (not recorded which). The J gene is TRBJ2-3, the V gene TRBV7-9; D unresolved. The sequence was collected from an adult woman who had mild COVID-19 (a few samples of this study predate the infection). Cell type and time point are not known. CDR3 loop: CASSSEAADTQYF. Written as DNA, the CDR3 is TGTGCCAGCAGCTCCGAGGCTGCAGATACGCAGTATTTT.